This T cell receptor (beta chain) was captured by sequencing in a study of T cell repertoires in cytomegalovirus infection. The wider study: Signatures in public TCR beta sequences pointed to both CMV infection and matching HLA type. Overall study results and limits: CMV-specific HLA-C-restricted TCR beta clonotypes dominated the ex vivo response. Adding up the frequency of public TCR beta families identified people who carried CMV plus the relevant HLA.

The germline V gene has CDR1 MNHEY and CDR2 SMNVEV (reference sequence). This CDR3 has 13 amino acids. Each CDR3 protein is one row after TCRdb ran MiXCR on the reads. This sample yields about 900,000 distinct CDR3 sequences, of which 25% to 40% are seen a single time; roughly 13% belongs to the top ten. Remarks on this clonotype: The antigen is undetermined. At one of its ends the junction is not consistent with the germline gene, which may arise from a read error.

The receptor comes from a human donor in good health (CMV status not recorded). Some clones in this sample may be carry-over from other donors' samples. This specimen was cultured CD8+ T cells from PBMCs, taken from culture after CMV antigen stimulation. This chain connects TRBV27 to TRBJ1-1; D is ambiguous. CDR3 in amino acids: CASSLSRGKGCLF. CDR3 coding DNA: TGTGCCAGCAGTTTATCGCGGGGAAAGGGCTGCCTCTTT.